This T cell receptor beta chain originates from a study of blood T cell repertoires in COVID-19. Study in general: Samples came from the United States, Italy and Spain, spanning acute and convalescent COVID-19. From T cells, B-cell-depleted T cells, or PBMCs came the material, which was cDNA or gDNA.

Some clones are missing from TCRdb's copy, which holds only in-frame ones; the method was immunoSEQ multiplex PCR. The sample includes hundreds of thousands of clones, 85% of them seen just once. The table lists this clone with a count of one. The germline V gene encodes CDR1 SGHNT and CDR2 YENEEA. There are 14 residues in the CDR3. V lost 1 base, J lost 7 bases, and 14 bases lay in between. Clinical histories supplied by participants themselves formed the basis of cohort assignment. The sample consisted of PBMCs or T cells enriched from blood (not recorded which). The clonotype originates from a woman aged 45-65 years with acute COVID-19. This sequence joins TRBV11-3 and TRBJ2-7, with D perhaps TRBD2 (6 bases). For the CDR3, the DNA is TGTGCCAGCAGCTTAGGAGTCGAGGAGGGTGAGCAGTACTTC. Its translation: CASSLGVEEGEQYF.